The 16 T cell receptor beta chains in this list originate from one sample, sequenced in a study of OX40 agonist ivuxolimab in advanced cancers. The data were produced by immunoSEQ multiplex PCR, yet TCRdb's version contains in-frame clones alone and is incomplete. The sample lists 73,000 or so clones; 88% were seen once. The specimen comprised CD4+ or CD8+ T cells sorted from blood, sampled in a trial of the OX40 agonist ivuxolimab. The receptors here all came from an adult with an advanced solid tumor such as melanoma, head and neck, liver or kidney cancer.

This chain's CDR3 is CASSQSGTGNQPQHF. The CDR3 DNA reads TGTGCCAGCAGCCAATCCGGGACAGGGAATCAGCCCCAGCATTTT. The chain joins TRBV4-2 to TRBJ1-5; TRBD1 agrees at 9 bases. J gave up 4 bases and V 2 bases, and 3 bases lay outside the gene matches. This CDR3 is built from 15 residues. From germline, CDR1 is LGHNA and CDR2 YNFKEQ.

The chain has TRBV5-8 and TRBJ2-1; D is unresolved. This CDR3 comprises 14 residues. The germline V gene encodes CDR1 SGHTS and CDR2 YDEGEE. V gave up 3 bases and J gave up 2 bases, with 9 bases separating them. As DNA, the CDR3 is TGTGCCAGCAGCTCCTTGGCTACCTACAATGAGCAGTTCTTC. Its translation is CASSSLATYNEQFF.

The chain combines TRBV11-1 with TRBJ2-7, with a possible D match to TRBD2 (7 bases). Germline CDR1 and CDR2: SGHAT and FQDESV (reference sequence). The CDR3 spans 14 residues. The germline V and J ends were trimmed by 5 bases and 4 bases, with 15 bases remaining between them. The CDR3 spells CASSQGLAEYEQYF. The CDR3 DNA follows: TGTGCCAGCAGCCAGGGGCTAGCGGAGTACGAGCAGTACTTC.

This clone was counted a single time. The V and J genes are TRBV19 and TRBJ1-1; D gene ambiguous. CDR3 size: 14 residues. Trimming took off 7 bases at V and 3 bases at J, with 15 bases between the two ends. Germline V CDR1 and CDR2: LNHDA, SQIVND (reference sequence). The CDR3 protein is CASTTTSDDTEAFF. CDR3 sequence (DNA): TGTGCCAGTACCACCACATCGGATGACACTGAAGCTTTCTTT.

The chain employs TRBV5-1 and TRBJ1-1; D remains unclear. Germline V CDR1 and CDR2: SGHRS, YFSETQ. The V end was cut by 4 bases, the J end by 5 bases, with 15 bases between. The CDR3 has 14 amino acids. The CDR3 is CASSPATGSTEAFF. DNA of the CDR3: TGCGCCAGCAGCCCCGCGACTGGAAGTACTGAAGCTTTCTTT.

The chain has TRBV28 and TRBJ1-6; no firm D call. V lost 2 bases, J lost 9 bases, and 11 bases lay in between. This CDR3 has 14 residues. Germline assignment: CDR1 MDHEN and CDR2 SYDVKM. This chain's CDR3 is CASSLIQKSSPLHF. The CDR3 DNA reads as TGTGCCAGCAGTTTAATTCAGAAGAGTTCACCCCTCCACTTT.

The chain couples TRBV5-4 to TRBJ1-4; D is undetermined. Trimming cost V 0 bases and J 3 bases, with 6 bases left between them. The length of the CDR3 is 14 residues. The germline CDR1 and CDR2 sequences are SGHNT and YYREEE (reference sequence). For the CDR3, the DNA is TGTGCCAGCAGCTTGGCGGGGTCTAATGAAAAACTGTTTTTT. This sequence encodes CASSLAGSNEKLFF.

The CDR3 DNA sequence: TGTGCCAGCAGTTACCAACAGGGGGTAGGGGCTGAAGCTTTCTTT. It translates to CASSYQQGVGAEAFF. The J gene is TRBJ1-1, the V gene TRBV6-5, with 8 bases identical to TRBD1. This CDR3 region has 15 residues. V lost 2 bases to trimming and J lost 6 bases; unmatched junction nucleotides: 8. CDR1 and CDR2 (germline): MNHEY, SVGAGI.

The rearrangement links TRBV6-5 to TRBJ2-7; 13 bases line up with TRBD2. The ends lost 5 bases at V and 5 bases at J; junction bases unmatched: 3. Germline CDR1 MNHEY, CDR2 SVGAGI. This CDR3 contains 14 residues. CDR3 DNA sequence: TGTGCCAGCAGTGGGACTAGCGGGAATCACGAGCAGTACTTC. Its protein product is CASSGTSGNHEQYF.

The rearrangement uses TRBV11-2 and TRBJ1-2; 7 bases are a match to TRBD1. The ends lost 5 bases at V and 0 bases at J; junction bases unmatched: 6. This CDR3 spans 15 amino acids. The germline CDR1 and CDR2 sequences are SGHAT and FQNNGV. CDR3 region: CASSRRDSTNYGYTF. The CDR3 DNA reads TGTGCCAGCAGCCGACGGGACAGCACTAACTATGGCTACACCTTC.

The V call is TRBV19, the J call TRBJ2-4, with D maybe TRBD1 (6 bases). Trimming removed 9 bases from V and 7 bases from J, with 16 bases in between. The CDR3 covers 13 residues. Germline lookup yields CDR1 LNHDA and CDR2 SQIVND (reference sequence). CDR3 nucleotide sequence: TGTGCCAGCAAAGCACAGGGAACGAACATTCAGTACTTC. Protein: CASKAQGTNIQYF.

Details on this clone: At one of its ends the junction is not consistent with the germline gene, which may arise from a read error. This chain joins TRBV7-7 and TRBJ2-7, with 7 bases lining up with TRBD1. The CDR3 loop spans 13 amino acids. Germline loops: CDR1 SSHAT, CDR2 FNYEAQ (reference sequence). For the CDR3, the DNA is TGTGCTAGCAGCTTCGACAGGGAGAGCGAGCAGTACTTC. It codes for CASSFDRESEQYF.

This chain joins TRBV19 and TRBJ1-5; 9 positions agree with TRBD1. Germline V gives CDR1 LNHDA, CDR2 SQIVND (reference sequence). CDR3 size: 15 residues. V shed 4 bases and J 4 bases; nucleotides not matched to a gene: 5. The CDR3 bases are TGTGCCAGTAGTACTGACAGGGGGAAGAATCAGCCCCAGCATTTT. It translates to CASSTDRGKNQPQHF.

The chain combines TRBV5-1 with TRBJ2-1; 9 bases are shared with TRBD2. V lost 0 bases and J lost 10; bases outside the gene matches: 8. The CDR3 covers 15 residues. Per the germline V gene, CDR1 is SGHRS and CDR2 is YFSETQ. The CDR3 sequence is CASSLEVSGSREQFF. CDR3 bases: TGCGCCAGCAGCTTGGAGGTTAGCGGGAGTCGAGAGCAGTTCTTC.

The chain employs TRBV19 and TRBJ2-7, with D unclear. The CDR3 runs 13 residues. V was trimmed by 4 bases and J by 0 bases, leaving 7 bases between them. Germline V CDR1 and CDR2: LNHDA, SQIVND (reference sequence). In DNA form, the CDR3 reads TGTGCCAGTAGTACGGCTACCTCCTACGAGCAGTACTTC. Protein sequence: CASSTATSYEQYF.

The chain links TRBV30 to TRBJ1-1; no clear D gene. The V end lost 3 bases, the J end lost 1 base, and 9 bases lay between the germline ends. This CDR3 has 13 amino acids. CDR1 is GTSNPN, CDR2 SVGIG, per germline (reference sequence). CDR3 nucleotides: TGTGCCTGGAGCCAACACAAGAACACTGAAGCTTTCTTT. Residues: CAWSQHKNTEAFF.